The 26 T cell receptor beta chains listed next were all sequenced from one sample in a study of OX40 agonist ivuxolimab in advanced cancers. Sequencing was performed with immunoSEQ multiplex PCR; in TCRdb, only in-frame clones are kept and a portion is missing. The sample holds about 46,000 clones, 70% to 85% seen once. Sequenced here: CD4+ or CD8+ T cells sorted from blood, sampled in a trial of the OX40 agonist ivuxolimab. Every receptor here comes from an adult with an advanced solid tumor such as melanoma, head and neck, liver or kidney cancer.

The chain has TRBV18 and TRBJ2-7, with D hard to call. This CDR3 has 14 amino acids. Trimming took 0 bases from V and 5 from J, leaving 11 bases between them. Germline V gene sequence: CDR1 KGHSH, CDR2 LQKENI. CDR3 sequence (DNA): TGTGCCAGCTCACCACCGTCTAACAGAAACGAGCAGTACTTC. Translation: CASSPPSNRNEQYF.

This rearrangement joins TRBV18 to TRBJ2-1; D is perhaps TRBD2 (6 bases). The CDR3 totals 13 residues. Trimming pared 4 bases from V and 6 bases from J, leaving 10 bases between. In germline, CDR1 is KGHSH, CDR2 LQKENI. DNA for the CDR3: TGTGCCAGCTCACGTGGAGGGGTCAATGAGCAGTTCTTC. Its translation is CASSRGGVNEQFF.

The DNA of the CDR3 is TGTGCCAGCAGAGACGGGACAGGGGGTTTCTACGAGCAGTACTTC. Protein: CASRDGTGGFYEQYF. The rearrangement links TRBV28 to TRBJ2-7; 11 positions agree with TRBD1. Germline V CDR1 and CDR2: MDHEN, SYDVKM. Trimming took 6 bases from V and 3 from J; bases not matched to a gene: 7. CDR3 length: 15 amino acids.

V gene TRBV10-3 combines with J gene TRBJ2-2; TRBD1 agrees at 7 bases. The CDR3 runs 14 residues. Germline CDR1 is ENHRY and CDR2 is SYGVKD. Germline trimming cut 8 bases from V and 6 bases from J; bases unmatched to any gene: 9. CDR3 DNA: TGTGCCATCCGGGACAGTGTTCTCCCCGGGGAGCTGTTTTTT. Residues: CAIRDSVLPGELFF.

This clone appeared a few times. The chain links TRBV15 to TRBJ1-6; 7 bases match TRBD1. The CDR3 runs to 14 residues. The germline gives CDR1 LNHNV, CDR2 YYDKDF (reference sequence). The ends lost 0 bases at V and 13 bases at J; junction bases unmatched: 6. In DNA, the CDR3 is TGTGCCACCAGCAGAGACTTGGAGGGGGCTCCCCTCCACTTT. It is translated as CATSRDLEGAPLHF.

This sequence joins TRBV30 and TRBJ2-2; the D is unclear. This CDR3 has 13 amino acids. Germline V gives CDR1 GTSNPN, CDR2 SVGIG (reference sequence). Trimming shortened V by 6 bases and J by 4 bases, and 12 bases separated the two germline ends. The CDR3 coding sequence is TGTGCCTGCCCCACGCAGCCCACCGGGGAGCTGTTTTTT. This gives the protein CACPTQPTGELFF.

CDR3 protein: CASSGTSGMKETQYF. Written as DNA, the CDR3 is TGTGCCAGCAGCGGGACTAGCGGGATGAAAGAGACCCAGTACTTC. This chain uses TRBV5-4 with TRBJ2-5; 13 nucleotides line up with TRBD2. Germline V gene sequence: CDR1 SGHNT, CDR2 YYREEE (reference sequence). V was pared by 4 bases and J by 3 bases, with 3 bases of the junction left unmatched. CDR3 length: 15 amino acids.

The chain employs TRBV19 and TRBJ2-1, with 8 bases that match TRBD1. Losses at the gene ends were 7 bases for V and 7 bases for J; bases not matched to a gene: 12. The CDR3 runs 15 residues. Germline V lookup: CDR1 LNHDA, CDR2 SQIVND (reference sequence). The CDR3, as DNA: TGTGCCAGTAACCCTCGGACAGGGATGGGTAATGAGCAGTTCTTC. Translated: CASNPRTGMGNEQFF.

The chain links TRBV18 to TRBJ1-1; unclear D gene. Germline V gives CDR1 KGHSH, CDR2 LQKENI. The CDR3 has 15 residues. Trimming pared 3 bases from V and 0 bases from J, leaving 11 bases between. CDR3 nucleotide sequence: TGTGCCAGCTCACCTGGAAATGAGATGAACACTGAAGCTTTCTTT. Protein product: CASSPGNEMNTEAFF. Looking up the rest from reference TRBV18 and TRBJ1-1 gives the full variable domain: NAGVMQNPRHLVRRRGQEARLRCSPMKGHSHVYWYRQLPEEGLKFMVYLQKENIIDESGMPKERFSAEFPKEGPSILRIQQVVRGDSAAYFCASSPGNEMNTEAFFGQGTRLTVV.

This chain uses TRBV4-2 with TRBJ2-3; 10 bases are shared with TRBD2. V dropped 0 bases and J dropped 5; count of bases not matched to a gene: 5. Germline CDR1 reads LGHNA; CDR2 reads YNFKEQ. The CDR3 is 16 amino acids. The CDR3 nucleotides are TGTGCCAGCAGCCAAGATTGGCGACTAGCGGGAGATACGCAGTATTTT. Translation: CASSQDWRLAGDTQYF.

The chain uses TRBV7-9 and TRBJ1-2, with D possibly matching TRBD1 (5 bases). The germline V gene encodes CDR1 SEHNR and CDR2 FQNEAQ (reference sequence). V lost 6 bases to trimming and J lost 4 bases, with 12 bases between them. The CDR3 extends over 13 amino acids. Here the CDR3 reads CASSRDPLYGYTF. The CDR3, as DNA: TGTGCCAGCAGTCGGGACCCCCTCTATGGCTACACCTTC.

The rearrangement joins TRBV19 to TRBJ1-5, with TRBD1 identical over 12 bases. V lost 6 bases to trimming and J lost 6 bases; unmatched junction nucleotides: 6. The V gene's germline CDR1 is LNHDA and CDR2 SQIVND (reference sequence). The CDR3 is 15 amino acids. The CDR3 coding sequence is TGTGCCAGTAGGGGGACAGGGGGCGAAGGTCAGCCCCAGCATTTT. Amino acids: CASRGTGGEGQPQHF.

The chain is built from TRBV10-2 and TRBJ2-1; D not certain. The CDR3 has 15 amino acids. The V end was cut by 1 base, the J end by 2 bases, with 9 bases between. CDR1 and CDR2 from the germline V gene are WSHSY and SAAADI. As DNA, the CDR3 is TGCGCCAGCAGTGAGTTGGCTCTTCCCTACAATGAGCAGTTCTTC. It specifies CASSELALPYNEQFF.

The rearrangement links TRBV29-1 to TRBJ1-2; 7 nucleotides agree with TRBD1. V shed 1 base, J shed 7 bases, and the junction held 9 bases outside the gene matches. Germline V gives CDR1 SQVTM, CDR2 ANQGSEA. The CDR3 contains 14 residues. The CDR3 nucleotides read TGCAGCGTTGAAGCATTAAGGGGGCAAAGTGGCTACACCTTC. Its protein product is CSVEALRGQSGYTF.

This sequence joins TRBV6-5 and TRBJ2-1; 7 nucleotides agree with TRBD1. The germline CDR1 and CDR2 sequences are MNHEY and SVGAGI. This CDR3 is built from 15 residues. The V gene end was trimmed by 4 bases and the J gene end by 5 bases; junction bases not matched to a gene: 8. The CDR3 spells CASSSIRGIDNEQFF. DNA for the CDR3: TGTGCCAGCAGTTCGATCAGGGGGATAGACAATGAGCAGTTCTTC.

The chain recombines TRBV6-5 with TRBJ2-5, with 9 bases aligning to TRBD2. The CDR3 consists of 15 residues. Germline CDR1 and CDR2: MNHEY and SVGAGI. V shed 5 bases, J shed 5 bases, and the junction held 9 bases outside the gene matches. The CDR3: CASSPPGLAGETQYF. The DNA for the CDR3 is TGTGCCAGCAGTCCTCCGGGACTAGCCGGGGAGACCCAGTACTTC.

The chain uses TRBV7-6 and TRBJ1-1, with D possibly TRBD1 on 6 matching bases. The CDR3 contains 17 residues. The germline gives CDR1 SGHVS, CDR2 FNYEAQ. The V end was cut by 4 bases, the J end by 0 bases, with 18 bases between. The CDR3 region has the DNA TGTGCCAGCAGCTCCCGACAGGTTACCTTCATGAACACTGAAGCTTTCTTT. This sequence encodes CASSSRQVTFMNTEAFF.

The chain is built from TRBV19 and TRBJ1-6, with D uncertain. Germline values: CDR1 LNHDA, CDR2 SQIVND (reference sequence). Trimming cost V 5 bases and J 7 bases, with 15 bases left between them. The CDR3 sequence is 15 residues long. This CDR3 is CASSRSWRGNSPLHF. CDR3 coding DNA: TGTGCCAGTAGTCGTTCGTGGAGAGGGAATTCACCCCTCCACTTT.

The rearrangement joins TRBV18 to TRBJ2-3; no definite D call. This CDR3 has 11 residues. The germline V gene encodes CDR1 KGHSH and CDR2 LQKENI. V was clipped by 3 bases and J by 6 bases, with 4 bases between them. CDR3 sequence (DNA): TGTGCCAGCTCACCCTCTGATACGCAGTATTTT. It codes for CASSPSDTQYF.

The genes are TRBV4-1 and TRBJ1-1, with TRBD1 as a possible D gene (5 bases). The germline V gene encodes CDR1 MGHRA and CDR2 YSYEKL. The CDR3 sequence is 14 residues long. The V gene lost 8 bases and the J gene lost 2 bases, with 15 bases spanning the gap. The CDR3 is CASRVGEPNTEAFF. The CDR3 region has the DNA TGCGCCAGCCGGGTGGGGGAACCTAACACTGAAGCTTTCTTT.

This chain links TRBV7-6 with TRBJ2-3, with unresolved D. V lost 6 bases and J lost 1, with 17 bases in between. The CDR3 is 16 amino acids. Germline V gives CDR1 SGHVS, CDR2 FNYEAQ. CDR3: CASRSFGDEGTDTQYF. CDR3 DNA: TGTGCCAGCAGGTCATTTGGAGACGAGGGCACAGATACGCAGTATTTT.

J is TRBJ1-3 and V is TRBV21-1; the D call of TRBD1 is as the table states it, not checked on the DNA. TRBV21-1 corresponds to a pseudogene. This CDR3 comprises 14 residues. The CDR3 region is CASKARGPGNTIYF. As DNA, the CDR3 is TGTGCCAGCAAGGCCAGGGGGCCTGGAAACACCATATATTTT.

The chain couples TRBV5-1 to TRBJ2-4; D unresolved. V was clipped by 0 bases and J by 3 bases, with 7 bases between them. CDR1 and CDR2 from the germline V gene are SGHRS and YFSETQ. CDR3 length: 14 amino acids. As DNA, the CDR3 is TGCGCCAGCAGCTTGGACTTCGACAAAAACATTCAGTACTTC. Translating gives CASSLDFDKNIQYF.

V is TRBV5-1 and J is TRBJ1-2; 7 nucleotides agree with TRBD1. The V segment lost 4 bases and the J segment 2 bases; nucleotides outside the gene matches: 8. Germline CDR1 reads SGHRS; CDR2 reads YFSETQ. The CDR3 totals 15 residues. In nucleotides, the CDR3 is TGCGCCAGCAGCCCGGGGACAGACTCCAACTATGGCTACACCTTC. Protein product: CASSPGTDSNYGYTF.

The chain carries TRBV9 and TRBJ2-2, with a possible D match to TRBD2 (6 bases). CDR1 SGDLS and CDR2 YYNGEE come from the germline V gene. V lost 4 bases and J 6 bases, leaving 16 bases between the germline ends. This CDR3 is built from 15 residues. The CDR3 DNA sequence: TGTGCCAGCAGCCTTCCGGCGGGGTCCCCCGGGGAGCTGTTTTTT. It specifies CASSLPAGSPGELFF.

The rearrangement joins TRBV9 to TRBJ2-1, with 8 positions matching TRBD1. Germline V CDR1 and CDR2: SGDLS, YYNGEE. Unmatched junction bases numbered 4, after V lost 5 bases and J lost 0 bases. The CDR3 loop spans 15 amino acids. This CDR3 reads CASSRTGNSYNEQFF. CDR3 nucleotides: TGTGCCAGCAGTAGGACAGGGAACTCCTACAATGAGCAGTTCTTC.